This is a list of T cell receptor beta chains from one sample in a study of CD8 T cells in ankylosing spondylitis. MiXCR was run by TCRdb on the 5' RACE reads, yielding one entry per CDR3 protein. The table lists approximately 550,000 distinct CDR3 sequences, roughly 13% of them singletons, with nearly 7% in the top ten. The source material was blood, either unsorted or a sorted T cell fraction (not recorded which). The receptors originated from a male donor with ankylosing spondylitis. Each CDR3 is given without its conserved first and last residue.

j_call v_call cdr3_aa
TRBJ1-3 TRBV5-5 ASTLMTGNSGNTIY
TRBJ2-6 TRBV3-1 ASSLEPGGWTGANVLT
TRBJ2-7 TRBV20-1 SATHASGLAAYEQY
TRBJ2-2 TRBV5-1 ASNRGANTGELF
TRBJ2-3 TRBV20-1 SARDSSTDTQY
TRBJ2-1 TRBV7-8 ASSLAAGGPSNEQF
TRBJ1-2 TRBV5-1 ASSLDSGKYYYGYT
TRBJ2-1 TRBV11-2 ASSFLAGTTYNEQF
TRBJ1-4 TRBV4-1 ASSPSSGTGEREKLF
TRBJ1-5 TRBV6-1 ASTNGGVRQPQH
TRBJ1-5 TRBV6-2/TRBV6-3 ASRGTGGPQH
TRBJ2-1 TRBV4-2 ASSRGGGAGEVF
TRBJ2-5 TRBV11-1 ASSDPGLAVPRWETQY
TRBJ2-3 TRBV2 ASVRGDRGRHTDTQY
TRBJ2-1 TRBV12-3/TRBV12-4 ASSLAGHSRNEQF
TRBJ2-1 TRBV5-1 ASNLNGDYNEQF
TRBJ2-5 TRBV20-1 SVDHTGEAQETQY